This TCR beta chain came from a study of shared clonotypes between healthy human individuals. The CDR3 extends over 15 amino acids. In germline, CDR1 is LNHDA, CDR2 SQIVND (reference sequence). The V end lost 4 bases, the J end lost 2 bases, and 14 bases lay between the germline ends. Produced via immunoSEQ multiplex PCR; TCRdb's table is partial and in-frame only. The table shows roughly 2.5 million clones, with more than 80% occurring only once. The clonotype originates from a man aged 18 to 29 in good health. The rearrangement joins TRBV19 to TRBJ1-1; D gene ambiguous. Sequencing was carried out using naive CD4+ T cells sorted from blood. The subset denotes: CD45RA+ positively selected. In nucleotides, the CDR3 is TGTGCCAGTAGTAACCGTTGGGCCCCAAACACTGAAGCTTTCTTT. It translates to CASSNRWAPNTEAFF.